The 14 T cell receptor beta chains below were found in one sample sequenced in a study of neurological immune-mediated disorders. TCRdb recomputed calls from the 5' RACE reads with MiXCR, one row per CDR3 protein. The sample includes 75,000 to 95,000 distinct CDR3 sequences, 17% seen only once; the top ten take less than 20%. The sequencing sample was made of PBMCs. These receptors were collected from a woman in her thirties or forties in good health.

In the case of this clonotype: A much larger clonotype is one base distant, so this may be a read error. The chain links TRBV20-1 to TRBJ2-5, with no clear D. Germline V lookup: CDR1 DFQATT, CDR2 SNEGSKA (reference sequence). The CDR3 contains 13 residues. Trimming shortened V by 0 bases and J by 1 base, and 6 bases separated the two germline ends. As DNA, the CDR3 is TGCAGTGCTAGAGAGACGTCCCAAGAGACCCAGTACTTC. Translating it yields CSARETSQETQYF.

The rearrangement joins TRBV6-5 to TRBJ2-5; TRBD1 aligns across 9 bases. The CDR3 totals 14 residues. Germline lookup yields CDR1 MNHEY and CDR2 SVGAGI. After removal of 4 bases from V and 5 bases from J, the junction contained 5 bases not matched to a gene. In nucleotides, the CDR3 is TGTGCCAGCAGTTCCGGGACAGGGAGCGAGACCCAGTACTTC. This codes for CASSSGTGSETQYF.

The chain combines TRBV5-1 with TRBJ2-1; possibly TRBD1 or TRBD2 for D (6 bases each). The length of the CDR3 is 15 residues. Trimming cost V 2 bases and J 3 bases, with 12 bases left between them. The germline CDR1 and CDR2 sequences are SGHRS and YFSETQ. CDR3 DNA sequence: TGCGCCAGCAGCTTAGGAGAGGGGGGCTACAATGAGCAGTTCTTC. Translating it yields CASSLGEGGYNEQFF.

The chain couples TRBV7-9 to TRBJ2-3, with 12 bases aligning to TRBD2. The CDR3 has 22 residues. V gave up 4 bases and J gave up 3 bases; unmatched junction bases: 23. Per the germline V gene, CDR1 is SEHNR and CDR2 is FQNEAQ (reference sequence). CDR3 in amino acids: CASSSTPGGLAGHRALTDTQYF. The CDR3, as DNA: TGTGCCAGCAGCTCCACCCCGGGGGGACTAGCGGGTCACAGAGCTTTAACAGATACGCAGTATTTT. Full variable domain (rest looked up from reference TRBV7-9 and TRBJ2-3): DTGVSQNPRHKITKRGQNVTFRCDPISEHNRLYWYRQTLGQGPEFLTYFQNEAQLEKSRLLSDRFSAERPKGSFSTLEIQRTEQGDSAMYLCASSSTPGGLAGHRALTDTQYFGPGTRLTVL.

This clonotype has ten or more counts. This chain connects TRBV20-1 to TRBJ2-1; 7 positions agree with TRBD1. Trimming took 7 bases from V and 1 from J; bases not matched to a gene: 10. The CDR3 totals 15 residues. The germline gives CDR1 DFQATT, CDR2 SNEGSKA (reference sequence). The CDR3 DNA is TGCAGTGGAGATAGAGGGGGCAGATCCTACAATGAGCAGTTCTTC. It specifies CSGDRGGRSYNEQFF.

Many counts were recorded for this clonotype. The chain recombines TRBV12-3 or TRBV12-4 with TRBJ1-6; no clear D. The CDR3 has 14 residues. Trimming stripped 5 bases from V and 0 bases from J, with 5 bases between. Written as DNA, the CDR3 is TGTGCCAGCAGTGCGAGCTCCTATAATTCACCCCTCCACTTT. As protein: CASSASSYNSPLHF.

This clonotype was seen many times. The chain joins TRBV5-6 to TRBJ1-2; the match to TRBD1 covers 7 bases. CDR3 length: 14 residues. Losses at the gene ends were 6 bases for V and 3 bases for J; bases not matched to a gene: 8. Per germline, CDR1 SGHDT and CDR2 YYEEEE. The CDR3, as DNA: TGTGCCAGCAACCGGGAGGGACAGTACTATGGCTACACCTTC. Its protein product is CASNREGQYYGYTF.

The table lists this clonotype with a few counts. V usage is TRBV12-3 or TRBV12-4 and J usage is TRBJ2-3; 15 bases fit TRBD2. The CDR3 loop spans 18 amino acids. Germline trimming cut 6 bases from V and 3 bases from J; bases unmatched to any gene: 10. The CDR3 region has the DNA TGTGCCAGCAGCCTGGGGACTAGCGGGGGGCCAGCGACAGATACGCAGTATTTT. Its translation: CASSLGTSGGPATDTQYF.

This clonotype was picked up many times. J is TRBJ2-1 and V is TRBV29-1; tentatively, D is TRBD2 (7 bases). Looked up from germline, CDR1 is SQVTM and CDR2 is ANQGSEA. The CDR3 runs 16 residues. V was pared by 4 bases and J by 0 bases, with 16 bases between. CDR3 residues: CSVALGGPSSYNEQFF. The DNA for the CDR3 is TGCAGCGTTGCTCTCGGGGGGCCGAGCTCCTACAATGAGCAGTTCTTC.

This clonotype was observed many times. The chain uses TRBV7-2 and TRBJ1-2; D is perhaps TRBD1 (5 bases). The CDR3 is 14 amino acids. The germline V and J ends were trimmed by 4 bases and 4 bases, with 13 bases remaining between them. In germline, CDR1 is SGHTA, CDR2 FQGNSA. The DNA of the CDR3 is TGTGCCAGCAGCTGGGACGGAAACACCTATGGCTACACCTTC. Protein sequence: CASSWDGNTYGYTF.

This clonotype was seen many times. The chain couples TRBV9 to TRBJ2-3; D might be TRBD1 (6 bases). In germline, CDR1 is SGDLS, CDR2 YYNGEE. V lost 4 bases and J lost 2, with 14 bases in between. There are 15 residues in the CDR3. The CDR3 DNA follows: TGTGCCAGCAGCTCCCTAGGACAGATCACAGATACGCAGTATTTT. Its protein is CASSSLGQITDTQYF. The full variable domain, its missing parts supplied by reference TRBV9 and TRBJ2-3, is DSGVTQTPKHLITATGQRVTLRCSPRSGDLSVYWYQQSLDQGLQFLIQYYNGEERAKGNILERFSAQQFPDLHSELNLSSLELGDSALYFCASSSLGQITDTQYFGPGTRLTVL.

This clonotype came up a few times. The chain has TRBV7-2 and TRBJ1-1; TRBD1 might be the D (6 bases). Per the germline V gene, CDR1 is SGHTA and CDR2 is FQGNSA. Deletions cut 5 bases from V and 1 base from J, with 11 bases between. The CDR3 totals 14 residues. In nucleotides, the CDR3 is TGTGCCAGCAGCCCTACAGGGAAGAACACTGAAGCTTTCTTT. This gives the protein CASSPTGKNTEAFF.

This clonotype was recorded many times. The chain uses TRBV7-9 and TRBJ1-1, with D unclear. Germline CDR1 is SEHNR and CDR2 is FQNEAQ (reference sequence). Between the trimmed V and J ends, which lost 5 bases and 6 bases, there was a span of 16 bases. This CDR3 has 14 residues. The CDR3 reads CASSPLLLVSEAFF. DNA for the CDR3: TGTGCCAGCAGCCCCCTTCTCCTGGTCTCTGAAGCTTTCTTT.

This clonotype was counted many times. V is TRBV12-3 or TRBV12-4 and J is TRBJ2-1, with 8 bases that match TRBD2. V shed 7 bases and J 7 bases; nucleotides not matched to a gene: 12. The CDR3 contains 15 residues. The CDR3 protein is CASTQGSGGRNEQFF. In DNA, the CDR3 is TGTGCCAGCACTCAGGGGAGCGGGGGCAGGAATGAGCAGTTCTTC.